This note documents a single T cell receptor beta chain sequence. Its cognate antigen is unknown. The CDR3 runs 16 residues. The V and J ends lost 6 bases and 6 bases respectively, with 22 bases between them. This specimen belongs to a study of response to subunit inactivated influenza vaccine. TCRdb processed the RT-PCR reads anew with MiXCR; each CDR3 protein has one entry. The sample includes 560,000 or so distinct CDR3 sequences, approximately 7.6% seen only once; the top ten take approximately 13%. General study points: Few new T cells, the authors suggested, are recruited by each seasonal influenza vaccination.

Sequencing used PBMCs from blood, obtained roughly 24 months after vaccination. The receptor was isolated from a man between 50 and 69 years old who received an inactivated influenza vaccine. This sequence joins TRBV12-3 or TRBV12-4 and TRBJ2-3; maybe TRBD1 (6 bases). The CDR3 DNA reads TGTGCCAGCAGCTCCTGGGGCAGCTCAGGGGAGGATACGCAGTATTTT. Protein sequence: CASSSWGSSGEDTQYF.